This TCR beta chain was documented in a study of cytomegalovirus exposure and HLA in healthy donors. General study results and limits: A later analysis found first-cohort TCR clusters tended to co-occur in the roughly 120 validation repertoires. Confirmation was obtained in vitro that a few CMV-associated chains are specific for CMV antigens. The study listed under 200 cytomegalovirus-associated TCR beta chains.

The donors were in the approximately 130-subject validation cohort; that cohort was separate from the approximately 670-subject first cohort. A word on this clone: Its matching antigen is unknown.

Trimming stripped 4 bases from V and 6 bases from J, with 17 bases between. The CDR3 is made up of 15 amino acids. Looked up from germline, CDR1 is SGDLS and CDR2 is YYNGEE. TCRdb's table, derived via immunoSEQ multiplex PCR, lists solely in-frame clones and lacks some. The profile shows tens of thousands of clones, 70% to 90% of them singletons. The sequence was collected from a woman under 30 in good health and CMV-seropositive. J is TRBJ2-1 and V is TRBV9, with a possible D match to TRBD2 (7 bases). Sequenced: PBMCs. The CDR3: CASSPRGGSVNEQFF. CDR3 sequence (DNA): TGTGCCAGCAGCCCGAGGGGGGGATCGGTCAATGAGCAGTTCTTC.